This T cell receptor beta chain came from a study of breast tumors, draining lymph nodes, adjacent tissues (dated by TCRdb to about 2016). Background on the whole study: Breast cancer patients provided tumor, adjacent nontumor tissue and axillary lymph nodes, and the study compared the TCR beta repertoires across these three sources. The study aimed to assess the relationships and possible T-cell exchange between tumor, surrounding tissue and draining lymph node repertoires in human breast cancer.

TCRdb records Illumina HiSeq 2000 as the sequencer. TCR beta chain libraries were generated through multiplex PCR amplification. High-throughput sequencing was used to analyze the amplified TCR beta chain products. In-frame beta chains were kept once TCRdb had trimmed the public reads at Q25 with fastp and called clones with MiXCR. Each CDR3 protein gets just one entry, which takes the most common genes and DNA from the rows behind it. The sample has about 130,000 distinct CDR3 sequences on record, 21% of them singletons. Roughly 2.2% of the sample is in the top ten clones. There are 11 amino acids in the CDR3, from cysteine to phenylalanine inclusive. Only the CDR3 portion is preserved as DNA: 33 bases, with reading frame beginning at the first base. From a lookup of the germline V gene (reference sequence), CDR1 and CDR2 are DFQATT and SNEGSKA. V loses 5 bases, J loses 6 bases, and the germline ends lie 10 bases apart.

A word on this clonotype: There is no known antigen for this receptor. No qualities accompany the bases; no much larger clone lies one base away.

Beyond this particular receptor, the publication reports: The study presented the conclusion that tumor T cells originate in lymph nodes as consistent with a hypothesis, not as something directly demonstrated. Tumors showed preferential V and J gene usage, and their T-cell repertoire diversity fell below that of lymph nodes yet above that of nontumor tissue. The similarity between tumor and nontumor tissue repertoires was significantly greater in luminal-like breast cancer than in basal-like breast cancer. The data were judged consistent with most tumor T cells deriving from the lymph node and then expanding within tumor tissue.

Lymph node samples were obtained from the axillary draining lymph nodes of breast cancer patients. The specimen sequenced was axillary lymph node tissue. The TCR was taken from a female donor with breast cancer. Some clones in this sample may be carry-over from other donors' samples. The sequence links TRBV20-1 to TRBJ1-1, with no confidently assigned D gene. The nucleotide sequence is TGCAGTGCTGGGAGGATCTCTGAAGCTTTCTTT. The encoded protein is CSAGRISEAFF.